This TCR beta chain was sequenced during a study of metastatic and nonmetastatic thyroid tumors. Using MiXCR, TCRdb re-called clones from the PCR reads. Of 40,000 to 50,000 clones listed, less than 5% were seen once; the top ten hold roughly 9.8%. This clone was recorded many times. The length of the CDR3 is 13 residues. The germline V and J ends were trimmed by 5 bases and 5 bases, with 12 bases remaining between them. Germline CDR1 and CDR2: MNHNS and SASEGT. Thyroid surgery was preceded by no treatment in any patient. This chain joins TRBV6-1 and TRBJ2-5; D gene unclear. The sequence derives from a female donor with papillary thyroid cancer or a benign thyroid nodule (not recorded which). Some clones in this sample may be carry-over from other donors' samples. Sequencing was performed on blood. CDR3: CASSPQVGETQYF. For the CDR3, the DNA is TGTGCCAGCAGTCCCCAGGTTGGGGAGACCCAGTACTTC.